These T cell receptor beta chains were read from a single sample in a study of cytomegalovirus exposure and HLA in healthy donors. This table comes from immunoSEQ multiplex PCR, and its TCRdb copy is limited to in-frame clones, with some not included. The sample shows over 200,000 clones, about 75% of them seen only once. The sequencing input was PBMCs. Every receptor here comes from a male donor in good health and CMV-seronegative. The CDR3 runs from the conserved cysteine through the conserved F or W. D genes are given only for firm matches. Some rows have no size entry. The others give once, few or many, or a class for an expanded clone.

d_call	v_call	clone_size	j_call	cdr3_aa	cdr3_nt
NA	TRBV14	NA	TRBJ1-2	CASSQSRFRGYTF	TGTGCCAGCAGCCAGTCGCGTTTTCGAGGCTACACCTTC
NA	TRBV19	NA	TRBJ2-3	CASSIWAVSTDTQYF	TGTGCCAGTAGTATATGGGCAGTTAGCACAGATACGCAGTATTTT
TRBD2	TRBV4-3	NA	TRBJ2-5	CASSPGLAEKETQYF	TGCGCCAGCAGCCCGGGACTAGCGGAAAAAGAGACCCAGTACTTC
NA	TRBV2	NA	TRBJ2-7	CASSGETPYEQYF	TGTGCCAGCAGTGGGGAGACACCTTACGAGCAGTACTTC
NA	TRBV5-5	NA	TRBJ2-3	CASSLRGAGRSTDTQYF	TGTGCCAGCAGCTTAAGGGGAGCGGGTCGGAGCACAGATACGCAGTATTTT
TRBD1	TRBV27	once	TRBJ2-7	CASSQSRDRGQYF	TGTGCCAGCAGTCAATCCCGGGACAGGGGGCAGTACTTC
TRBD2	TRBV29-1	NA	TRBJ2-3	CSVEGGDLGVTQYF	TGCAGCGTTGAGGGGGGGGACCTTGGCGTTACGCAGTATTTT
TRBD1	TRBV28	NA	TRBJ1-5	CASSLPTGGAGQPQHF	TGTGCCAGCAGTTTACCAACAGGGGGAGCGGGTCAGCCCCAGCATTTT
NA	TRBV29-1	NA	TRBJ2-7	CSVAPGNDEQYF	TGCAGCGTTGCACCAGGGAACGACGAGCAGTACTTC
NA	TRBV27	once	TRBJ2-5	CASSLLTGRRVETQYF	TGTGCCAGCAGTTTATTAACAGGCCGCAGAGTAGAGACCCAGTACTTC
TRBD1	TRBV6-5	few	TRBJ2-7	CASSYRDRDYEQYF	TGTGCCAGCAGTTACAGGGACAGGGACTACGAGCAGTACTTC
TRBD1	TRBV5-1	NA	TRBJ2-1	CASSLVGQGAKYEQFF	TGCGCCAGCAGCTTGGTAGGACAGGGGGCAAAGTATGAGCAGTTCTTC
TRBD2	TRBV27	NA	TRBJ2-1	CASRETSGSLDEQFF	TGTGCCAGCAGGGAAACTAGCGGGAGTCTCGATGAGCAGTTCTTC
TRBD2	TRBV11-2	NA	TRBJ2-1	CASSLVAGGPNEQFF	TGTGCCAGCAGCTTAGTAGCGGGGGGGCCGAATGAGCAGTTCTTC
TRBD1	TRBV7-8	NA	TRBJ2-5	CASSLVQGAKETQYF	TGTGCCAGCAGCTTAGTACAGGGGGCCAAAGAGACCCAGTACTTC
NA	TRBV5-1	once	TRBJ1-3	CASRSTDTGNTIYF	TGCGCCAGCAGATCGACAGATACTGGAAACACCATATATTTT
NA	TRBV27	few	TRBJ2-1	CASSLLRLSSYNEQFF	TGTGCCAGCAGCCTACTTCGATTGAGCTCCTACAATGAGCAGTTCTTC
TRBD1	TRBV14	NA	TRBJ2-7	CASSTPTGPSYEQYF	TGTGCCAGCAGTACCCCGACAGGGCCCAGCTACGAGCAGTACTTC
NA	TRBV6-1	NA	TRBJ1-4	CASSHRQAYEKLFF	TGTGCCAGCAGTCACAGGCAGGCGTATGAAAAACTGTTTTTT
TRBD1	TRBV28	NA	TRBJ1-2	CASSLAPGGYGYTF	TGTGCCAGCAGTTTGGCGCCAGGGGGTTATGGCTACACCTTC
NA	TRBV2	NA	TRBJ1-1	CAIPEGRDTEAFF	TGTGCCATCCCTGAGGGTAGGGACACTGAAGCTTTCTTT
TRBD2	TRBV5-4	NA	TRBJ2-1	CASSLGSGSGNEQFF	TGTGCCAGCAGCTTGGGGAGCGGGAGTGGCAATGAGCAGTTCTTC